A single sample is the source of the 5 T cell receptor beta chains below, sequenced in a study of shared clonotypes between healthy human individuals (dated by TCRdb to the early 2020s). Library prep was done by the immunoSEQ multiplex PCR assay. TCRdb mirrors the immuneACCESS table, restricted to in-frame sequences. Some clones are absent from its copies; in checked studies, under half trace to an unresolved V gene, and the reason for the others is unknown. In this sample the table shows over a million clones, under 99% of which occur a single time. Approximately 0.44% of the sample belongs to the ten largest clones. Sequencing input: naive CD4+ T cells sorted from blood. Taken with the paper, the label for cell subset or site translates to: CD45RA+ positively selected. These receptors originate from a man aged 30 to 45 in good health.

The chain is built from TRBV18 and TRBJ2-5, with D possibly matching TRBD2 (7 bases). Germline V gene sequence: CDR1 KGHSH, CDR2 LQKENI. Trimming took 6 bases from V and 5 from J, leaving 19 bases between them. The length of the CDR3 is 15 residues. The CDR3 DNA reads as TGTGCCAGCTCCCCCGGGGGGCCACCCGAGGAGACCCAGTACTTC. Translation gives CASSPGGPPEETQYF.

The V gene is TRBV9, the J gene TRBJ1-2; D is possibly TRBD1 (5 bases). V was trimmed by 0 bases and J by 12 bases, leaving 15 bases between them. The CDR3 is 13 amino acids. The V gene's germline CDR1 is SGDLS and CDR2 YYNGEE. CDR3 in DNA: TGTGCCAGCAGCGTAGCTGGTGGAGGGGAAAACACCTTC. Its translation: CASSVAGGGENTF.

The V call is TRBV6-6, the J call TRBJ2-3; 7 nucleotides line up with TRBD2. Unmatched junction bases numbered 4, after V lost 7 bases and J lost 3 bases. Per germline, CDR1 MNHNY and CDR2 SVGAGI (reference sequence). This CDR3 is built from 13 residues. The chain's CDR3 is CASKASGTDTQYF. CDR3 in DNA: TGTGCCAGCAAGGCTAGCGGAACAGATACGCAGTATTTT.

V gene TRBV6-5 combines with J gene TRBJ2-7, with 7 nucleotides matching TRBD2. In germline, CDR1 is MNHEY, CDR2 SVGAGI. Unmatched junction bases numbered 3, after V lost 7 bases and J lost 0 bases. CDR3 length equals 13 residues. CDR3 protein: CASKRGFSYEQYF. The CDR3 DNA is TGTGCCAGCAAGCGGGGATTCTCCTACGAGCAGTACTTC.

The rearrangement joins TRBV2 to TRBJ2-7, with TRBD1 matching over 10 bases. V dropped 6 bases and J dropped 7; count of bases not matched to a gene: 6. Germline CDR1 is SNHLY and CDR2 is FYNNEI. This CDR3 is 13 amino acids long. The CDR3 sequence: CASSKDRGGEQYF. The CDR3 coding sequence is TGTGCCAGCAGCAAGGACAGGGGGGGGGAGCAGTACTTC.